This note documents a single T cell receptor beta chain sequence. Its specificity is not known. The data belong to a study of cytomegalovirus exposure and HLA in healthy donors. Study results and limitations: Upon later analysis, TCR association rates were observed to vary by HLA locus, being highest for DRB1 and lowest for HLA-C. Earlier analysis found most TCR beta V segments productive about 90% or about 30% of the time. Later analysis demonstrated an association between a missense DCLRE1C variant and TCR beta V- and J-gene trimming.

60 Vbeta and 13 Jbeta primers were used in PCR. The data were produced by immunoSEQ multiplex PCR, yet TCRdb's version contains in-frame clones alone and is incomplete. The sample holds fewer than 25,000 clones, over 75% seen once. Germline V gene sequence: CDR1 SGHDN, CDR2 FVKESK. V dropped 1 base and J dropped 7 bases, with 16 bases sitting between them. The CDR3 consists of 16 residues. The chain links TRBV14 to TRBJ1-4; D may be TRBD1 (6 bases). This TCR was recovered from a man in his 60s in good health and CMV-seronegative. The sequenced sample was PBMCs. Here the CDR3 DNA reads TGTGCCAGCAGCCAAGTGGGACAAAAAGGGGGTGAAAAACTGTTTTTT. It translates to CASSQVGQKGGEKLFF.